A single sample is the source of the 13 T cell receptor beta chains below, sequenced in a study of T cell responses to AZD1222 COVID-19 vaccine. TCRdb keeps only in-frame clones here, not all; method: immunoSEQ multiplex PCR. Among some 140,000 clones listed, about 87% were seen once. The sample in question was peripheral blood, obtained on day 0 of AZD1222 vaccination. Receptors were obtained from an adult in good health.

This rearrangement joins TRBV7-9 to TRBJ1-2; 12 bases are a match to TRBD1. Germline CDR1 SEHNR, CDR2 FQNEAQ (reference sequence). V was pared by 5 bases and J by 8 bases, with 6 bases of the junction left unmatched. The CDR3 extends over 14 amino acids. CDR3 sequence reads: CASSLGQGASGYTF. Here the CDR3 DNA reads TGTGCCAGCAGCCTGGGACAGGGGGCAAGCGGCTACACCTTC.

This clone came up once. The gene calls are TRBV3-1 (or the pseudogene TRBV3-2) and TRBJ1-6; D is ambiguous. The CDR3 is 13 residues long. Between the trimmed V and J ends, which lost 3 bases and 10 bases, there was a span of 10 bases. CDR1 and CDR2 (germline): LGHDT, YNNKEL (reference sequence). DNA for the CDR3: TGTGCCAGCAGCCAGGGGATCACGTCACCCCTCCACTTT. As protein: CASSQGITSPLHF.

The chain employs TRBV12-3 or TRBV12-4 and TRBJ1-6; D remains unclear. The V gene lost 6 bases and the J gene lost 7 bases, with 7 bases spanning the gap. The CDR3 extends over 12 amino acids. The CDR3 is CASSQVNSPLHF. In nucleotides, the CDR3 is TGTGCCAGCAGCCAGGTCAATTCACCCCTCCACTTT.

The chain uses TRBV5-6 and TRBJ1-2, with a possible D match to TRBD1 (5 bases). The CDR3 sequence is 13 residues long. Germline-derived CDR1 and CDR2 are SGHDT and YYEEEE. V gave up 4 bases and J gave up 6 bases, with 13 bases separating them. DNA of the CDR3: TGTGCCAGCAGCCGGGACGGCTATCATGGCTACACCTTC. This codes for CASSRDGYHGYTF.

The V call is TRBV27, the J call TRBJ1-2, with D unresolved. This CDR3 is 10 amino acids long. V lost 6 bases to trimming and J lost 9 bases, with 8 bases between them. CDR1 and CDR2 (germline): MNHEY, SMNVEV (reference sequence). CDR3 in DNA: TGTGCCAGCAGGTTGACATGCTACACCTTC. It specifies CASRLTCYTF.

This chain links TRBV10-3 with TRBJ1-2, with no clear D. Germline V CDR1 and CDR2: ENHRY, SYGVKD. CDR3 length: 13 residues. With 6 bases removed from V and 2 bases from J, the gap between germline ends came to 10 bases. The CDR3: CAISAYSNYGYTF. The CDR3 DNA follows: TGTGCCATCAGCGCTTACTCGAACTATGGCTACACCTTC.

This clone occurred once. The chain uses TRBV7-2 and TRBJ1-1, with 7 nucleotides matching TRBD1. This CDR3 is 14 amino acids long. The V and J ends lost 2 bases and 4 bases, in that order; junction bases with no gene match: 4. CDR1 and CDR2 from the germline V gene are SGHTA and FQGNSA. CDR3 nucleotide sequence: TGTGCCAGCAGCTTAAGACAGGGAATCACTGAAGCTTTCTTT. Its protein is CASSLRQGITEAFF.

The chain joins TRBV6-6 to TRBJ2-7; 7 bases align to TRBD2. CDR1 is MNHNY, CDR2 SVGAGI, per germline (reference sequence). Trimming at V came to 2 bases and at J to 6 bases, leaving 1 base not matched to a gene. The CDR3 runs 12 residues. The chain's CDR3 is CASSYGGSEQYF. DNA for the CDR3: TGTGCCAGCAGTTACGGCGGGAGCGAGCAGTACTTC.

V gene TRBV5-1 combines with J gene TRBJ2-2; 7 bases are shared with TRBD1. The CDR3 is 16 residues long. The V and J ends lost 4 bases and 4 bases, in that order; junction bases with no gene match: 10. The germline V gene has CDR1 SGHRS and CDR2 YFSETQ. CDR3 sequence reads: CASSPDRMSVTGELFF. CDR3 DNA: TGCGCCAGCAGCCCGGACAGGATGTCGGTCACCGGGGAGCTGTTTTTT.

V is TRBV6-5 and J is TRBJ2-5, with 8 bases identical to TRBD1. Per germline, CDR1 MNHEY and CDR2 SVGAGI. The CDR3 runs to 14 residues. Trimming cost V 0 bases and J 4 bases; bases outside gene matches: 1. This CDR3 is CASSYSTGVETQYF. The CDR3 nucleotides read TGTGCCAGCAGTTACTCGACAGGGGTAGAGACCCAGTACTTC.

The sample holds a few counts of this clone. The chain is built from TRBV7-2 and TRBJ2-5; possibly TRBD2 for D (5 bases). CDR3 length equals 15 residues. V lost 4 bases and J lost 7, with 19 bases in between. Germline-derived CDR1 and CDR2 are SGHTA and FQGNSA. The CDR3 coding sequence is TGTGCCAGCAGCTCCGGACTCCTGGGGTTTGGGACCCAGTACTTC. Amino acid sequence: CASSSGLLGFGTQYF.

The rearrangement links TRBV28 to TRBJ1-6, with D possibly TRBD1 on 5 matching bases. The CDR3 is 15 residues long. Germline values: CDR1 MDHEN, CDR2 SYDVKM. V was pared by 6 bases and J by 6 bases, with 15 bases between. The chain's CDR3 is CASSPQGGRNSPLHF. CDR3 coding DNA: TGTGCCAGCAGCCCCCAGGGAGGGCGTAATTCACCCCTCCACTTT.

This clone came up once. The chain carries TRBV19 and TRBJ1-2; no clear D gene. Germline V gene sequence: CDR1 LNHDA, CDR2 SQIVND (reference sequence). The CDR3 is 15 amino acids. V shed 1 base and J shed 2 bases, with 11 bases lying between them. The CDR3 sequence: CASSIGGELNYGYTF. The CDR3 DNA follows: TGTGCCAGTAGTATAGGCGGGGAATTAAACTATGGCTACACCTTC.